Presented here are 24 T cell receptor beta chains from one specimen sequenced in a study of patients and donors after allogeneic stem cell transplantation. Each CDR3 protein is one row after TCRdb ran MiXCR on the RT-PCR reads. This table has about 400,000 distinct CDR3 sequences, 16% appearing once. The sample consisted of blood, either unsorted or a sorted T cell fraction (not recorded which). The receptors were gathered from a human donor who was either an allogeneic HSCT recipient or a stem cell or donor lymphocyte infusion donor (not recorded which). It is not recorded whose cells these are; they may come from a transplant donor.

The genes are TRBV15 and TRBJ2-7; a possible D gene is TRBD2 (6 bases). Germline V CDR1 and CDR2: LNHNV, YYDKDF (reference sequence). This CDR3 is 15 amino acids long. V was shortened by 3 bases and J by 6 bases, with 18 bases between the two germline ends. The CDR3 protein is CATSRPGTSPREQYF. The CDR3 DNA reads TGTGCCACCAGCAGGCCCGGGACTTCCCCCCGCGAGCAGTACTTC. Looking up the rest from reference TRBV15 and TRBJ2-7 gives the full variable domain: DAMVIQNPRYQVTQFGKPVTLSCSQTLNHNVMYWYQQKSSQAPKLLFHYYDKDFNNEADTPDNFQSRRPNTSFCFLDIRSPGLGDTAMYLCATSRPGTSPREQYFGPGTRLTVT.

A few counts support this clonotype. The J gene is TRBJ2-7, the V gene TRBV4-1, with 7 nucleotides matching TRBD2. Germline V CDR1 and CDR2: MGHRA, YSYEKL. The CDR3 is 15 amino acids. With V trimmed by 2 bases and J by 4 bases, 8 bases remained unmatched. The CDR3 loop reads CASSQIGTKLYEQYF. The CDR3, as DNA: TGCGCCAGCAGCCAAATCGGGACTAAGCTATACGAGCAGTACTTC.

This clonotype was seen a few times. The chain has TRBV5-1 and TRBJ2-1; TRBD2 aligns across 9 bases. The trim removed 4 bases at V and 7 bases at J, leaving 9 bases unmatched. CDR3 length: 15 residues. Germline V gene lookup returns CDR1 SGHRS and CDR2 YFSETQ. The CDR3 sequence: CASSVVAGARNEQFF. The CDR3 nucleotides are TGCGCCAGCAGCGTGGTAGCGGGGGCTAGAAATGAGCAGTTCTTC.

This clonotype was seen just once. The chain uses TRBV19 and TRBJ1-1; 8 bases agree with TRBD1. CDR1 and CDR2 from the germline V gene are LNHDA and SQIVND (reference sequence). The CDR3 contains 13 residues. Trimming at V came to 5 bases and at J to 6 bases, leaving 5 bases not matched to a gene. The CDR3 protein is CASSRHRGAEAFF. Here the CDR3 DNA reads TGTGCCAGTAGTCGACACAGGGGGGCTGAAGCTTTCTTT.

The chain has TRBV20-1 and TRBJ2-7, with a tentative D call TRBD1 (5 bases). Germline CDR1 reads DFQATT; CDR2 reads SNEGSKA (reference sequence). Trimming removed 5 bases at V and 3 bases at J, with 14 bases between. The CDR3 is made up of 13 amino acids. Written as DNA, the CDR3 is TGCAGTGCTGAACAGGTAAATCACTACGAGCAGTACTTC. Protein: CSAEQVNHYEQYF.

V and J are TRBV5-1 and TRBJ2-1, with a tentative D call TRBD1 (6 bases). Trimming cost V 0 bases and J 10 bases, with 8 bases left between them. CDR3 length: 12 amino acids. Looked up from germline, CDR1 is SGHRS and CDR2 is YFSETQ. CDR3 coding DNA: TGCGCCAGCAGCTTGGAAGGGACAGAGCAGTTCTTC. This sequence encodes CASSLEGTEQFF.

The chain combines TRBV19 with TRBJ1-1; D call uncertain. CDR1 is LNHDA, CDR2 SQIVND, per germline (reference sequence). The CDR3 is 14 amino acids. Trimming pared 1 base from V and 0 bases from J, leaving 6 bases between. The CDR3 spells CASSIGILNTEAFF. For the CDR3, the DNA is TGTGCCAGTAGTATAGGGATACTGAACACTGAAGCTTTCTTT.

This chain connects TRBV5-1 to TRBJ2-5; no clear D gene. The CDR3 sequence is 13 residues long. In germline, CDR1 is SGHRS, CDR2 YFSETQ. V was cut by 7 bases and J by 2 bases, with 12 bases left in between. The CDR3 reads CASCAAPQETQYF. DNA of the CDR3: TGCGCCAGCTGCGCAGCGCCACAAGAGACCCAGTACTTC.

This clonotype appeared a few times. The rearrangement joins TRBV29-1 to TRBJ2-7, with 11 bases fitting TRBD2. Germline V lookup: CDR1 SQVTM, CDR2 ANQGSEA. V dropped 6 bases and J dropped 2; count of bases not matched to a gene: 6. CDR3 length: 14 residues. In nucleotides, the CDR3 is TGCAGCGTAGCGGGACTAGCGGTTACCTACGAGCAGTACTTC. It is translated as CSVAGLAVTYEQYF.

The chain combines TRBV2 with TRBJ1-6; no definite D call. The germline V gene encodes CDR1 SNHLY and CDR2 FYNNEI. Deletions cut 4 bases from V and 9 bases from J, with 10 bases between. CDR3 length: 13 amino acids. In DNA, the CDR3 is TGTGCCAGCAGTGGGCCCGGCGGTTCACCCCTCCACTTT. Translation gives CASSGPGGSPLHF.

This clonotype was counted only a few times. The chain employs TRBV2 and TRBJ2-1; 8 bases are shared with TRBD2. Trimming removed 2 bases from V and 3 bases from J; junction bases left unmatched: 3. Germline V CDR1 and CDR2: SNHLY, FYNNEI. The CDR3 sequence is 15 residues long. CDR3 nucleotide sequence: TGTGCCAGCAGTGAATTAGCGGGGTACTACAATGAGCAGTTCTTC. This sequence encodes CASSELAGYYNEQFF.

This clonotype has just a few counts. The rearrangement joins TRBV5-1 to TRBJ2-7; D is ambiguous. Trimming stripped 2 bases from V and 8 bases from J, with 17 bases between. This CDR3 has 14 amino acids. From germline, CDR1 is SGHRS and CDR2 YFSETQ. DNA for the CDR3: TGCGCCAGCAGCTTTCAGGATTCCCTAGGGAAGCAGTACTTC. Protein sequence: CASSFQDSLGKQYF.

The chain employs TRBV3-1 and TRBJ2-3, with D unresolved. The germline gives CDR1 LGHDT, CDR2 YNNKEL (reference sequence). V shed 2 bases and J shed 3 bases, with 3 bases lying between them. This CDR3 comprises 12 residues. As DNA, the CDR3 is TGTGCCAGCAGCCAATATACAGATACGCAGTATTTT. Translated, it gives CASSQYTDTQYF.

This chain links TRBV25-1 with TRBJ2-4; maybe TRBD1 (6 bases). The germline V and J ends were trimmed by 1 base and 0 bases, with 16 bases remaining between them. Per the germline V gene, CDR1 is MGHDK and CDR2 is SYGVNS. There are 18 residues in the CDR3. CDR3 sequence reads: CASSELTGKILAKNIQYF. Here the CDR3 DNA reads TGTGCCAGCAGTGAATTGACAGGAAAAATCCTAGCCAAAAACATTCAGTACTTC.

The CDR3 DNA sequence: TGTGCCAGCAGTTTCGTCCCGGGACAGGGCACTGAAGCTTTCTTT. The encoded protein is CASSFVPGQGTEAFF. The chain combines TRBV6-2 or TRBV6-3 with TRBJ1-1, with 9 bases aligning to TRBD1. V lost 4 bases, J lost 4 bases, and 7 bases stayed unmatched. The CDR3 spans 15 residues. The germline gives CDR1 MNHEY, CDR2 SVGEGT.

The genes are TRBV6-2 or TRBV6-3 and TRBJ1-1; no reliable D call. CDR1 MNHEY and CDR2 SVGEGT come from the germline V gene. This CDR3 region has 11 residues. Deletions cut 2 bases from V and 9 bases from J, with 7 bases between. CDR3 region: CASSYPGKAFF. For the CDR3, the DNA is TGTGCCAGCAGTTACCCTGGGAAAGCTTTCTTT.

J is TRBJ2-3 and V is TRBV7-8, with D possibly matching TRBD2 (6 bases). Per the germline V gene, CDR1 is SGHVS and CDR2 is FQNEAQ. This CDR3 has 14 amino acids. The V end was cut by 3 bases, the J end by 4 bases, with 11 bases between. Here the CDR3 DNA reads TGTGCCAGCAGCTTCATGGCTAGCGCAGATACGCAGTATTTT. Amino acid sequence: CASSFMASADTQYF.

The chain employs TRBV7-8 and TRBJ2-1; 16 bases agree with TRBD2. This CDR3 has 15 amino acids. The V and J ends lost 5 bases and 10 bases, in that order; junction bases with no gene match: 5. CDR1 and CDR2 from the germline V gene are SGHVS and FQNEAQ. CDR3 in DNA: TGTGCCAGCAGCACCGGGACTAGCGGGGGGGAAGAGCAGTTCTTC. Translated, it gives CASSTGTSGGEEQFF.

The sample holds a few counts of this clonotype. The V and J genes are TRBV20-1 and TRBJ2-7; TRBD1 agrees at 10 bases. The CDR3 extends over 15 amino acids. Trimming at V came to 0 bases and at J to 2 bases, leaving 4 bases not matched to a gene. CDR1 DFQATT and CDR2 SNEGSKA come from the germline V gene (reference sequence). The DNA of the CDR3 is TGCAGTGCTAGAGACCCCGGACAGGGGGCCTACGAGCAGTACTTC. This encodes CSARDPGQGAYEQYF.

The chain recombines TRBV6-6 with TRBJ2-5, with 7 bases identical to TRBD1. Germline trimming cut 4 bases from V and 3 bases from J; bases unmatched to any gene: 2. Germline V gene sequence: CDR1 MNHNY, CDR2 SVGAGI (reference sequence). This CDR3 region has 13 residues. The CDR3 region is CASSWGQKETQYF. CDR3 nucleotides: TGTGCCAGCAGTTGGGGACAGAAAGAGACCCAGTACTTC.

The table lists this clonotype with a few counts. The rearrangement joins TRBV20-1 to TRBJ1-2; 9 nucleotides match TRBD1. Unmatched junction bases numbered 0, after V lost 3 bases and J lost 7 bases. This CDR3 is 11 amino acids long. Germline CDR1 reads DFQATT; CDR2 reads SNEGSKA (reference sequence). This CDR3 is CSARTGGGYTF. The CDR3, as DNA: TGCAGTGCTAGGACAGGGGGTGGCTACACCTTC.

The rearrangement joins TRBV7-3 to TRBJ1-2, with 7 bases matching TRBD1. The CDR3 length is 13 residues. The ends lost 5 bases at V and 6 bases at J; junction bases unmatched: 6. Germline CDR1 and CDR2: SGHTA and FQGTGA. CDR3: CASSATGTNGYTF. The CDR3 nucleotides read TGTGCCAGCAGCGCGACAGGGACGAATGGCTACACCTTC. Combining the CDR3 with reference TRBV7-3 and TRBJ1-2 gives the whole variable domain GAGVSQTPSNKVTEKGKYVELRCDPISGHTALYWYRQSLGQGPEFLIYFQGTGAADDSGLPNDRFFAVRPEGSVSTLKIQRTERGDSAVYLCASSATGTNGYTFGSGTRLTVV.

In this sample, this clonotype turned up a few times. V gene TRBV5-6 combines with J gene TRBJ2-7; perhaps TRBD1 as D (5 bases). V gave up 0 bases and J gave up 0 bases, with 7 bases separating them. Germline assignment: CDR1 SGHDT and CDR2 YYEEEE. The CDR3 is 14 amino acids. The chain's CDR3 is CASSLEGVSYEQYF. CDR3 DNA sequence: TGTGCCAGCAGCTTGGAAGGGGTCTCCTACGAGCAGTACTTC.

V and J are TRBV20-1 and TRBJ1-2; the match to TRBD1 covers 9 bases. The CDR3 contains 12 residues. Germline V lookup: CDR1 DFQATT, CDR2 SNEGSKA (reference sequence). V dropped 6 bases and J dropped 7; count of bases not matched to a gene: 6. The CDR3 sequence: CSAPQGAVGYTF. Here the CDR3 DNA reads TGCAGTGCACCACAGGGGGCGGTTGGCTACACCTTC.